This TCR beta chain was captured by sequencing in a study of radiation and T cells in renal cell carcinoma. Noted time point: blood 2 weeks post-SBRT. The treatment here: 15 Gy SBRT to primary tumor, nephrectomy 4 weeks later. Assay: immunoSEQ multiplex PCR; the TCRdb copy retains only in-frame clones and omits some. The sample consists of about 150,000 clones, around 90% of them appearing once. V shed 0 bases, J shed 7 bases, and the junction held 8 bases outside the gene matches. Germline CDR1 is SGHRS and CDR2 is YFSETQ. The length of the CDR3 is 15 residues. Sequencing was performed on blood, taken from a patient whose treatment included radiotherapy and nephrectomy. This clonotype was obtained from a woman aged 50 to 65 with renal cell carcinoma. The chain has TRBV5-1 and TRBJ1-2; 8 positions agree with TRBD1. The CDR3 is CASSLAGQGFGGYTF. CDR3 nucleotide sequence: TGCGCCAGCAGCTTGGCAGGACAGGGCTTTGGTGGCTACACCTTC.